This paragraph reports one T cell receptor (beta chain). No antigen is known for it. Libraries were prepared by immunoSEQ multiplex PCR; TCRdb keeps only in-frame clonotypes and omits some of them. Of 85,000 to 90,000 clones listed, 85% to 90% are singletons. These data come from a study of T cell responses to AZD1222 COVID-19 vaccine. Trimming shortened V by 1 base and J by 8 bases, and 9 bases separated the two germline ends. Germline V lookup: CDR1 SGHNT, CDR2 YYREEE (reference sequence). The CDR3 totals 13 residues. Findings of the study overall: The donor group comprised mostly white British people and more females; the analysis possibly underestimated clonal diversity.

This chain connects TRBV5-4 to TRBJ1-4; D not resolved. This TCR was sampled from an adult who received the AZD1222 COVID-19 vaccine. The sample here was peripheral blood, taken 28 days after the second AZD1222 dose. The CDR3 nucleotides are TGTGCCAGCAGCTTGACAGTGGACGAAAAACTGTTTTTT. Its protein product is CASSLTVDEKLFF.